The clone carrying this T cell receptor (beta chain) has only a few counts. Its antigen is unidentified. The record originates from a study of CD8+ T cells in alopecia areata. Looking at the study overall: Those patients who were treated received oral tofacitinib, which was given at 5 to 10 mg twice daily for moderate-to-severe alopecia areata. Points from the study as a whole: Tofacitinib significantly brought down scalp clonality and expanded CD8+ clones among top 100.

The treatment denotes: oral pan-JAK inhibitor, 5-10 mg twice daily. Sorting separated CD4+ and CD8+ T cells out of PBMCs. Trimming removed 0 bases at V and 5 bases at J, with 2 bases between. Germline CDR1 reads SGDLS; CDR2 reads YYNGEE. The CDR3 contains 11 residues. Investigators isolated RNA and reverse transcribed it into cDNA to act as the sequencing template. Here immunoSEQ multiplex PCR was the method, and the copy in TCRdb shows in-frame clones only, minus some. The sample holds 90,000 to 150,000 clones, more than 45% seen once. The chain joins TRBV9 to TRBJ2-5, with D unresolved. This sample comprised CD4+ T cells sorted from blood, obtained at week 4, from a patient treated with tofacitinib. This clonotype was obtained from a human donor with alopecia areata. DNA for the CDR3: TGTGCCAGCAGCGTAGACGAGACCCAGTACTTC. It translates to CASSVDETQYF.